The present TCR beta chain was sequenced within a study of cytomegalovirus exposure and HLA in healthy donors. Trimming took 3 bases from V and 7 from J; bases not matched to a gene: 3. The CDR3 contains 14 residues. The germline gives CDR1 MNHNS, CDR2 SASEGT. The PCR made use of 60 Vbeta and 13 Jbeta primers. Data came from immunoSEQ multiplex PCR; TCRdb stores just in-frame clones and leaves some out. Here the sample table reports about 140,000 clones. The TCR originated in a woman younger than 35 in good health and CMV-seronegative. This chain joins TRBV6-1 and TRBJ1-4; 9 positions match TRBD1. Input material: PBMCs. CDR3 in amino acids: CASSEGQGGEKLFF. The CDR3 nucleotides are TGTGCCAGCAGTGAGGGACAGGGAGGTGAAAAACTGTTTTTT.